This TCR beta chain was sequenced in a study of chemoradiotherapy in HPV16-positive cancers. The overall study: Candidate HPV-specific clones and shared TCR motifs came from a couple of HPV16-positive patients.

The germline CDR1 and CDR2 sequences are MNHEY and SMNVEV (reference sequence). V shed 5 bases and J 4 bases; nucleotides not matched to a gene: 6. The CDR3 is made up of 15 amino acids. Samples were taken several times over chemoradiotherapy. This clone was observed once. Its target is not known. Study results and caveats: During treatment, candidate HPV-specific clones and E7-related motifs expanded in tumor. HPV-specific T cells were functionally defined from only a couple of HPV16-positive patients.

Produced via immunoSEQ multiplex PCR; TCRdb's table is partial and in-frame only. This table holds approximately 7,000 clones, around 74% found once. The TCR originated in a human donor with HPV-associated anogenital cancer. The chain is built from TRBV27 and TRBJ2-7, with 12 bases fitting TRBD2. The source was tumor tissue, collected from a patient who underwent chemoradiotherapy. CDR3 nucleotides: TGTGCCAGCAGTCCCCAGACTAGCGGGGGATACGAGCAGTACTTC. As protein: CASSPQTSGGYEQYF.